These 7 T cell receptor beta chains share one sample of origin, sequenced in a study of shared clonotypes between healthy human individuals. Some clones are missing from TCRdb's copy, which holds only in-frame ones; the method was immunoSEQ multiplex PCR. The sample lists roughly 650,000 clones; 95% to 98% were seen once. What was sequenced was naive CD4+ T cells sorted from blood. Subset given: CD45RA+ positively selected. All receptors derive from a woman aged 25 to 39 in good health.

The rearrangement links TRBV6-6 to TRBJ1-1, with D unresolved. In germline, CDR1 is MNHNY, CDR2 SVGAGI (reference sequence). Trimming took off 9 bases at V and 1 base at J, with 6 bases between the two ends. This CDR3 comprises 11 residues. CDR3 amino acids: CASRKNTEAFF. The CDR3 DNA reads as TGTGCCAGTCGGAAGAACACTGAAGCTTTCTTT.

With respect to this clone: The same CDR3 is also encoded by other DNA sequences in this sample. CDR3 region: CASSASGTGTYEQYF. DNA for the CDR3: TGTGCCAGCAGTGCCTCCGGGACTGGGACCTACGAGCAGTACTTC. The V call is TRBV2, the J call TRBJ2-7; possibly TRBD2 for D (6 bases). The V gene lost 4 bases and the J gene lost 2 bases, with 15 bases spanning the gap. This CDR3 has 15 residues. CDR1 is SNHLY, CDR2 FYNNEI, per germline.

This clone appeared a single time. This CDR3 reads CAWSEEGYEQYF. The CDR3 DNA is TGTGCCTGGAGTGAGGAGGGGTACGAGCAGTACTTC. This chain joins TRBV30 and TRBJ2-5, with D perhaps TRBD2 (6 bases). The end of the DNA aligns better with TRBJ2-7, so the J call may be wrong. The CDR3 extends over 12 amino acids. The germline CDR1 and CDR2 sequences are GTSNPN and SVGIG (reference sequence).

The V gene is TRBV5-1, the J gene TRBJ2-7, with a possible D match to TRBD2 (5 bases). Germline V CDR1 and CDR2: SGHRS, YFSETQ. The ends were cut back, 3 bases at V and 3 bases at J, with 10 bases in the middle. This CDR3 comprises 13 residues. CDR3 in DNA: TGCGCCAGCAGCTCGGGATTAAACTACGAGCAGTACTTC. It translates to CASSSGLNYEQYF. Full variable domain (rest looked up from reference TRBV5-1 and TRBJ2-7): KAGVTQTPRYLIKTRGQQVTLSCSPISGHRSVSWYQQTPGQGLQFLFEYFSETQRNKGNFPGRFSGRQFSNSRSEMNVSTLELGDSALYLCASSSGLNYEQYFGPGTRLTVT.

The V and J genes are TRBV4-1 and TRBJ2-2, with D tentatively TRBD2 (7 bases). Germline V CDR1 and CDR2: MGHRA, YSYEKL. The V end lost 4 bases, the J end lost 6 bases, and 15 bases lay between the germline ends. CDR3 length: 15 amino acids. Written as DNA, the CDR3 is TGCGCCAGCAGCCCTGGAAGGGGGGGCGCCGGGGAGCTGTTTTTT. This sequence encodes CASSPGRGGAGELFF.

J is TRBJ1-1 and V is TRBV27; the D gene is possibly TRBD1 (5 bases). The V end was cut by 9 bases, the J end by 6 bases, with 11 bases between. The CDR3 has 11 amino acids. Germline V gene sequence: CDR1 MNHEY, CDR2 SMNVEV (reference sequence). The CDR3: CASRDGSEAFF. The CDR3 DNA reads TGTGCCAGTAGGGACGGTTCTGAAGCTTTCTTT.

This clone was seen more than once but under ten times. The chain employs TRBV13 and TRBJ2-2, with no clear D. CDR1 and CDR2 from the germline V gene are PRHDT and FYEKMQ (reference sequence). The CDR3 extends over 14 amino acids. V was cut by 5 bases and J by 6 bases, with 13 bases left in between. In DNA, the CDR3 is TGTGCCAGCAGCCCCGGGTCCATTCCCGGGGAGCTGTTTTTT. This translates into CASSPGSIPGELFF.